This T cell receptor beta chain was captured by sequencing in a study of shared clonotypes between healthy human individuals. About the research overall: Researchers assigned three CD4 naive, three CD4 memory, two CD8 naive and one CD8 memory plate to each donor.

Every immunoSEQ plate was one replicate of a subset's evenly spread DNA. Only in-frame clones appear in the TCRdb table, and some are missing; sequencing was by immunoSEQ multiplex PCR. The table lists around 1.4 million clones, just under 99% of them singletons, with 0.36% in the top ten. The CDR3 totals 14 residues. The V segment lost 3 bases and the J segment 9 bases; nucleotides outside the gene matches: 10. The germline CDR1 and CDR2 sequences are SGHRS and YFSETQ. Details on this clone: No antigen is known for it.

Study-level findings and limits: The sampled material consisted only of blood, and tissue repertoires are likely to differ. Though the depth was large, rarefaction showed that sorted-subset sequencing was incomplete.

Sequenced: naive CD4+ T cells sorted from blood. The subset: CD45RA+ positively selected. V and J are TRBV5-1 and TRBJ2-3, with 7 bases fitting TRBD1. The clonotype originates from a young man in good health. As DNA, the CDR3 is TGCGCCAGCAGCTCGATGACAGGGACCGGAACGCAGTATTTT. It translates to CASSSMTGTGTQYF.